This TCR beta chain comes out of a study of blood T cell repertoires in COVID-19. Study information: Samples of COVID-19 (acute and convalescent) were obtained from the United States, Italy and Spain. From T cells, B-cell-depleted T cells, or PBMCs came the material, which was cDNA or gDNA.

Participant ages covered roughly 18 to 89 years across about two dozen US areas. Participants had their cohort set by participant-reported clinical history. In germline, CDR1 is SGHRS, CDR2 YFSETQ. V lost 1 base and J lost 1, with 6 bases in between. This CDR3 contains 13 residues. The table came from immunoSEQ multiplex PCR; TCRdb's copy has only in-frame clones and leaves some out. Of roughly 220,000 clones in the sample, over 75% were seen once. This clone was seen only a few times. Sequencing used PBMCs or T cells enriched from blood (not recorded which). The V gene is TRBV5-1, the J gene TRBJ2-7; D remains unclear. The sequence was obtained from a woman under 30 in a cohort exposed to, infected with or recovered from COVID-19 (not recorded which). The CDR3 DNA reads TGCGCCAGCAGCTTGAAACAGTCCTACGAGCAGTACTTC. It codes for CASSLKQSYEQYF. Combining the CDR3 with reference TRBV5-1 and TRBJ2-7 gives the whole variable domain KAGVTQTPRYLIKTRGQQVTLSCSPISGHRSVSWYQQTPGQGLQFLFEYFSETQRNKGNFPGRFSGRQFSNSRSEMNVSTLELGDSALYLCASSLKQSYEQYFGPGTRLTVT.